The 27 T cell receptor beta chains below all came from one sample that was sequenced in a study of OX40 agonist ivuxolimab in advanced cancers. Data came from immunoSEQ multiplex PCR; TCRdb stores just in-frame clones and leaves some out. The table lists tens of thousands of clones, about 83% of them singletons. Sample: CD4+ or CD8+ T cells sorted from blood, taken in a trial of the OX40 agonist ivuxolimab. These receptor sequences come from an adult with an advanced solid tumor such as melanoma, head and neck, liver or kidney cancer.

The V gene is TRBV11-3, the J gene TRBJ2-7; D gene ambiguous. Germline CDR1 and CDR2: SGHNT and YENEEA. The V gene lost 0 bases and the J gene lost 2 bases, with 11 bases spanning the gap. There are 15 residues in the CDR3. The CDR3 region has the DNA TGTGCCAGCAGCTTAGATAAGTTTTCTGCCTACGAGCAGTACTTC. Its translation: CASSLDKFSAYEQYF.

The V call is TRBV7-9, the J call TRBJ2-1, with 10 positions matching TRBD2. The germline gives CDR1 SEHNR, CDR2 FQNEAQ (reference sequence). Trimming took 4 bases from V and 6 from J; bases not matched to a gene: 18. The CDR3 runs 19 residues. The CDR3 DNA reads TGTGCCAGCAGCTCCTTGCACACCATACTAGCGGGAAGCTTCAATGAGCAGTTCTTC. Its protein is CASSSLHTILAGSFNEQFF.

The rearrangement joins TRBV5-1 to TRBJ2-4; tentatively, D is TRBD1 or TRBD2 (5 bases each). The ends were cut back, 5 bases at V and 2 bases at J, with 14 bases in the middle. This CDR3 contains 15 residues. Germline lookup yields CDR1 SGHRS and CDR2 YFSETQ. In DNA form, the CDR3 reads TGCGCCAGCAGTTCCGGGACGTCACCCAAAAACATTCAGTACTTC. Translating gives CASSSGTSPKNIQYF.

By its share, this clone is large (0.1 to 1%). The chain links TRBV7-9 to TRBJ2-1; 8 bases map to TRBD2. Germline trimming cut 5 bases from V and 4 bases from J; bases unmatched to any gene: 10. Per the germline V gene, CDR1 is SEHNR and CDR2 is FQNEAQ (reference sequence). The CDR3 has 16 residues. The CDR3 DNA is TGTGCCAGCAGCATCTGGGGTAGCGGGGAATACAATGAGCAGTTCTTC. Residues: CASSIWGSGEYNEQFF.

The V gene is TRBV5-1, the J gene TRBJ2-3; 12 bases map to TRBD2. The CDR3 is 18 residues long. The germline V gene has CDR1 SGHRS and CDR2 YFSETQ. V shed 4 bases and J 1 base; nucleotides not matched to a gene: 10. CDR3 sequence: CASSLPSGRALGTDTQYF. Written as DNA, the CDR3 is TGCGCCAGCAGCCTACCTAGCGGGAGGGCCCTCGGCACAGATACGCAGTATTTT. The variable domain in full, with the rest retrieved from reference TRBV5-1 and TRBJ2-3, is KAGVTQTPRYLIKTRGQQVTLSCSPISGHRSVSWYQQTPGQGLQFLFEYFSETQRNKGNFPGRFSGRQFSNSRSEMNVSTLELGDSALYLCASSLPSGRALGTDTQYFGPGTRLTVL.

The genes are TRBV15 and TRBJ1-2; D remains unclear. This CDR3 is 13 amino acids long. The germline V gene encodes CDR1 LNHNV and CDR2 YYDKDF (reference sequence). V was shortened by 1 base and J by 4 bases, with 7 bases between the two germline ends. The CDR3 DNA is TGTGCCACCAGCAGAGGCCGGTTCTATGGCTACACCTTC. Protein product: CATSRGRFYGYTF. Based on the CDR3 plus reference TRBV15 and TRBJ1-2, the full variable domain is DAMVIQNPRYQVTQFGKPVTLSCSQTLNHNVMYWYQQKSSQAPKLLFHYYDKDFNNEADTPDNFQSRRPNTSFCFLDIRSPGLGDTAMYLCATSRGRFYGYTFGSGTRLTVV.

The chain couples TRBV5-6 to TRBJ1-1; D is possibly TRBD1 (5 bases). Germline CDR1 is SGHDT and CDR2 is YYEEEE. The CDR3 sequence is 13 residues long. V was trimmed by 3 bases and J by 8 bases, leaving 14 bases between them. CDR3 loop: CASSYRQPPEAFF. The DNA of the CDR3 is TGTGCCAGCAGCTACCGACAGCCCCCCGAAGCTTTCTTT. The full variable domain, rest sourced from reference TRBV5-6 and TRBJ1-1, is DAGVTQSPTHLIKTRGQQVTLRCSPKSGHDTVSWYQQALGQGPQFIFQYYEEEERQRGNFPDRFSGHQFPNYSSELNVNALLLGDSALYLCASSYRQPPEAFFGQGTRLTVV.

This clone was observed a handful of times. This chain uses TRBV28 with TRBJ2-5; no clear D gene. CDR1 and CDR2 from the germline V gene are MDHEN and SYDVKM. Between the trimmed V and J ends, which lost 5 bases and 5 bases, there was a span of 15 bases. This CDR3 contains 14 residues. This chain's CDR3 is CASSPPVRLETQYF. CDR3 nucleotide sequence: TGTGCCAGCAGTCCGCCGGTGCGTTTGGAGACCCAGTACTTC.

This clone came up a few times. The chain employs TRBV9 and TRBJ1-2; no firm D call. The CDR3 length is 14 residues. The ends were cut back, 0 bases at V and 2 bases at J, with 8 bases in the middle. Germline lookup yields CDR1 SGDLS and CDR2 YYNGEE. The CDR3 sequence is CASSVGGGNYGYTF. CDR3 DNA: TGTGCCAGCAGCGTAGGGGGAGGAAACTATGGCTACACCTTC.

This clone was counted once. This rearrangement joins TRBV11-2 to TRBJ2-2; tentatively, D is TRBD2 (5 bases). V was cut by 8 bases and J by 3 bases, with 7 bases left in between. The CDR3 length is 12 residues. Germline-derived CDR1 and CDR2 are SGHAT and FQNNGV. The CDR3 DNA follows: TGTGCCAGCTCCGGGGACACCGGGGAGCTGTTTTTT. This gives the protein CASSGDTGELFF.

This clone has just one count. The V call is TRBV5-1, the J call TRBJ1-1; D not certain. The CDR3 has 14 amino acids. Between the trimmed V and J ends, which lost 5 bases and 1 base, there was a span of 12 bases. Germline V gives CDR1 SGHRS, CDR2 YFSETQ. The CDR3 loop is CASRTFAGNTEAFF. The CDR3 DNA is TGCGCCAGCAGGACTTTTGCGGGGAACACTGAAGCTTTCTTT. The complete variable domain, with remaining parts taken from reference TRBV5-1 and TRBJ1-1, reads KAGVTQTPRYLIKTRGQQVTLSCSPISGHRSVSWYQQTPGQGLQFLFEYFSETQRNKGNFPGRFSGRQFSNSRSEMNVSTLELGDSALYLCASRTFAGNTEAFFGQGTRLTVV.

This chain links TRBV30 with TRBJ1-1, with D perhaps TRBD1 (6 bases). Trimming removed 2 bases from V and 1 base from J, with 8 bases in between. From germline, CDR1 is GTSNPN and CDR2 SVGIG (reference sequence). The CDR3 runs to 13 residues. CDR3 sequence (DNA): TGTGCCTGGAGTTTGGGACAGAACACTGAAGCTTTCTTT. This codes for CAWSLGQNTEAFF.

This clone came up once. The chain recombines TRBV5-6 with TRBJ2-7; TRBD1 aligns across 9 bases. This CDR3 spans 14 amino acids. CDR1 SGHDT and CDR2 YYEEEE come from the germline V gene. The V segment lost 4 bases and the J segment 4 bases; nucleotides outside the gene matches: 6. CDR3 amino acids: CASSIPDRGYEQYF. The CDR3 DNA sequence: TGTGCCAGCAGCATACCGGACAGGGGTTACGAGCAGTACTTC.

The chain links TRBV25-1 to TRBJ2-3; D gene uncertain. This CDR3 is 10 amino acids long. V was pared by 7 bases and J by 5 bases, with 4 bases between. CDR1 and CDR2 (germline): MGHDK, SYGVNS. The CDR3 DNA is TGTGCCAGCAAGGGAGATACGCAGTATTTT. Translation gives CASKGDTQYF.

The chain links TRBV5-6 to TRBJ2-3, with 9 bases matching TRBD2. J lost 10 bases, V lost 2 bases, and 5 bases had no gene match. The CDR3 has 13 amino acids. The germline V gene has CDR1 SGHDT and CDR2 YYEEEE. The CDR3 protein is CASSLLAGDPQYF. The DNA for the CDR3 is TGTGCCAGCAGCTTATTAGCGGGAGACCCGCAGTATTTT.

J is TRBJ2-1 and V is TRBV19; 8 bases agree with TRBD2. V was pared by 4 bases and J by 3 bases, with 2 bases of the junction left unmatched. The CDR3 runs 14 residues. From germline, CDR1 is LNHDA and CDR2 SQIVND (reference sequence). The CDR3 coding sequence is TGTGCCAGTAGTACCGGGAGGGGCTACAATGAGCAGTTCTTC. Its translation: CASSTGRGYNEQFF.

This clone was seen only a few times. The V gene is TRBV9, the J gene TRBJ2-1; D uncertain. V dropped 4 bases and J dropped 6 bases, with 17 bases sitting between them. There are 15 residues in the CDR3. CDR1 and CDR2 from the germline V gene are SGDLS and YYNGEE. This CDR3 reads CASSPRNSAGNEQFF. For the CDR3, the DNA is TGTGCCAGCAGCCCGAGGAATAGTGCCGGCAATGAGCAGTTCTTC.

This rearrangement joins TRBV9 to TRBJ2-7, with D perhaps matching TRBD2 (6 bases). CDR3 length equals 15 residues. The germline V gene encodes CDR1 SGDLS and CDR2 YYNGEE. Deletions cut 0 bases from V and 2 bases from J, with 12 bases between. The CDR3, as DNA: TGTGCCAGCAGCGTAGGGGGGACTCAAGCCTACGAGCAGTACTTC. Translation gives CASSVGGTQAYEQYF.

The chain combines TRBV7-9 with TRBJ1-5; 7 nucleotides agree with TRBD1. Germline CDR1 and CDR2: SEHNR and FQNEAQ (reference sequence). J gave up 4 bases and V 4 bases, and 1 base lay outside the gene matches. This CDR3 has 13 residues. DNA of the CDR3: TGTGCCAGCAGCTGGGACAGTAATCAGCCCCAGCATTTT. Translation gives CASSWDSNQPQHF.

The chain carries TRBV5-1 and TRBJ2-1; TRBD2 matches 9 bases. The CDR3 length is 15 residues. In germline, CDR1 is SGHRS, CDR2 YFSETQ. V lost 5 bases, J lost 0 bases, and 3 bases stayed unmatched. The CDR3, as DNA: TGCGCCAGCAGAATTAGCGGGAGCTCCTACAATGAGCAGTTCTTC. Protein product: CASRISGSSYNEQFF.

The chain is built from TRBV30 and TRBJ1-1; D possibly corresponds to TRBD1 (6 bases). Germline V gene lookup returns CDR1 GTSNPN and CDR2 SVGIG (reference sequence). CDR3 size: 13 residues. Trimming took off 0 bases at V and 4 bases at J, with 9 bases between the two ends. The CDR3 here is CAWSVQGFTEAFF. CDR3 nucleotide sequence: TGTGCCTGGAGTGTTCAGGGGTTCACTGAAGCTTTCTTT.

This clone has a handful of counts. The chain recombines TRBV15 with TRBJ2-2; possible D gene TRBD1, 7 bases. The CDR3 totals 16 residues. V lost 5 bases and J 1 base, leaving 14 bases between the germline ends. The germline gives CDR1 LNHNV, CDR2 YYDKDF (reference sequence). The CDR3 reads CATSGTRGENTGELFF. As DNA, the CDR3 is TGTGCCACCAGCGGGACCAGGGGGGAGAACACCGGGGAGCTGTTTTTT.

The chain combines TRBV5-8 with TRBJ1-1; 7 bases agree with TRBD1. From germline, CDR1 is SGHTS and CDR2 YDEGEE. The CDR3 totals 15 residues. Unmatched junction bases numbered 6, after V lost 4 bases and J lost 0 bases. The CDR3 protein is CASSGPGQLNTEAFF. The CDR3 DNA sequence: TGTGCCAGCAGCGGACCGGGACAGTTGAACACTGAAGCTTTCTTT.

The rearrangement joins TRBV7-9 to TRBJ2-5; D is unclear. Deletions cut 5 bases from V and 0 bases from J, with 7 bases between. Germline V gives CDR1 SEHNR, CDR2 FQNEAQ (reference sequence). The length of the CDR3 is 13 residues. The DNA of the CDR3 is TGTGCCAGCAGCCCACATTACCAAGAGACCCAGTACTTC. Its protein product is CASSPHYQETQYF.

The chain employs TRBV19 and TRBJ1-1; D is perhaps TRBD1 (6 bases). The V end was cut by 1 base, the J end by 8 bases, with 11 bases between. Germline CDR1 is LNHDA and CDR2 is SQIVND (reference sequence). This CDR3 is 13 amino acids long. Here the CDR3 reads CASSIGTASEAFF. As DNA, the CDR3 is TGTGCCAGTAGTATAGGGACAGCGTCGGAAGCTTTCTTT.

The CDR3 nucleotides read TGTGCCATCAGTGCCCCCGGGACTAGCGGTGAGCAGTTCTTC. It translates to CAISAPGTSGEQFF. The chain couples TRBV10-3 to TRBJ2-1, with 11 bases fitting TRBD2. This CDR3 is 14 amino acids long. With 4 bases clipped from V and 9 bases from J, the junction kept 5 bases outside the gene matches. The germline CDR1 and CDR2 sequences are ENHRY and SYGVKD.

V gene TRBV7-2 combines with J gene TRBJ2-7; D call uncertain. Germline assignment: CDR1 SGHTA and CDR2 FQGNSA. The CDR3 spans 13 residues. V was pared by 3 bases and J by 3 bases, with 9 bases between. The CDR3 bases are TGTGCCAGCAGCTTCCAACCGAGCTACGAGCAGTACTTC. Amino acids: CASSFQPSYEQYF.